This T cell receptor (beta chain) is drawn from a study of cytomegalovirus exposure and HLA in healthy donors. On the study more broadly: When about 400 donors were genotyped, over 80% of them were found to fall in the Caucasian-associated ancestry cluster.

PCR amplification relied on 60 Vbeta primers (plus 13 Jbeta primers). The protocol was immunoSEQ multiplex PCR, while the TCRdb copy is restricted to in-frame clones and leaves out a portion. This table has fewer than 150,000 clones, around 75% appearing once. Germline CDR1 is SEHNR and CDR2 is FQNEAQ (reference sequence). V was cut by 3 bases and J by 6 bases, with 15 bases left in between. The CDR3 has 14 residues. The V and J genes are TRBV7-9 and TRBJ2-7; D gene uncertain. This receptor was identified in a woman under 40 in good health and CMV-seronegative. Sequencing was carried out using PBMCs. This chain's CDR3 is CASSLGRQPIEQYF. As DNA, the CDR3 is TGTGCCAGCAGCTTGGGCCGTCAGCCCATCGAGCAGTACTTC. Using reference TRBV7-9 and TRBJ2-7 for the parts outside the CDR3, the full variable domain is DTGVSQNPRHKITKRGQNVTFRCDPISEHNRLYWYRQTLGQGPEFLTYFQNEAQLEKSRLLSDRFSAERPKGSFSTLEIQRTEQGDSAMYLCASSLGRQPIEQYFGPGTRLTVT.